This T cell receptor beta chain was sequenced in a study of CD8+CD57+ T cells in acquired aplastic anemia. Patients chosen for sequencing had shown CD8+CD57+ cell expansion by flow cytometry. Acquired aplastic anemia of severe grade affected all patients. Prior therapy had not been administered to any patient at the time of blood sampling. TCR beta VDJ and CDR3 were profiled, and genomic DNA was the template. A single record per CDR3 protein comes from TCRdb applying MiXCR to the reads. This sample has a few hundred thousand distinct CDR3 sequences, with almost 50% found just once. General study points: Patients and controls were not found to differ significantly in CD8+ Simpson's diversity.

Trimming removed 0 bases at V and 2 bases at J, with 7 bases between. CDR3 size: 14 residues. From germline, CDR1 is SNHLY and CDR2 FYNNEI. To note about this clonotype: The target antigen is unknown.

The sample was sorted CD4+, CD8+, or CD8+CD57+ T cells (not recorded which) from PBMCs. This TCR came from a human donor with aplastic anemia. This chain joins TRBV2 and TRBJ2-5, with D hard to call. This CDR3 is CASSEALSQETQYF. In DNA form, the CDR3 reads TGTGCCAGCAGTGAAGCGCTCAGTCAAGAGACCCAGTACTTC.